This T cell receptor (beta chain) was sequenced during a study of CD8 T cell repertoires and HIV-1 epitope variants. The CDR3 sequence is 15 residues long. V was shortened by 6 bases and J by 6 bases, with 18 bases between the two germline ends. Germline V lookup: CDR1 SGHRS, CDR2 YFSETQ. Here immunoSEQ multiplex PCR was the method, and the copy in TCRdb shows in-frame clones only, minus some. The repertoire holds about 95,000 clones, with around 67% as singletons. Sequencing input: uncultured baseline CD8+ T cells from peripheral blood mononuclear cells (PBMCs). V is TRBV5-1 and J is TRBJ1-4; a weak D match, TRBD1 (6 bases). The TCR originated in a male donor with HIV. The DNA for the CDR3 is TGCGCCAGCAAAGGGTCTAGGCAGGGGTATGAAAAACTGTTTTTT. Translated: CASKGSRQGYEKLFF.